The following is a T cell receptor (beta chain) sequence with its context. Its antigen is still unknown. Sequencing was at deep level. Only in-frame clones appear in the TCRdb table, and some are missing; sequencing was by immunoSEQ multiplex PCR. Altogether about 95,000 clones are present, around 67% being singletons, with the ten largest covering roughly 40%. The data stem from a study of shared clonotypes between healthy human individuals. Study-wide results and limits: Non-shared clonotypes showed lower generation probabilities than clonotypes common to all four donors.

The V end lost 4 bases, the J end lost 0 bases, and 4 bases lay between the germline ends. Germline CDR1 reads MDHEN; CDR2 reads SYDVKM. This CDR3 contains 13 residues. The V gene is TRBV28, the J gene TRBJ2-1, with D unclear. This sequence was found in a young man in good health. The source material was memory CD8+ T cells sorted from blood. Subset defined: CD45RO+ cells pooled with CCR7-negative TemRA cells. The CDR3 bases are TGTGCCAGCAGTTCCGGCTCCTACAATGAGCAGTTCTTC. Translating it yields CASSSGSYNEQFF.